This TCR beta chain was sequenced for a study of blood T cell repertoires in COVID-19. Assay: immunoSEQ multiplex PCR; the TCRdb copy retains only in-frame clones and omits some. The sample holds 80,000 to 100,000 clones, about 89% seen once. CDR3 length: 14 amino acids. CDR1 SGHNT and CDR2 YENEEA come from the germline V gene. V trimming: 4 bases; J trimming: 6 bases; junction bases outside the gene matches: 9. V gene TRBV11-3 combines with J gene TRBJ2-7; 7 bases are shared with TRBD1. The sequence was collected from a man aged 50 to 59 with acute or convalescent COVID-19. What was sequenced was peripheral blood. CDR3 bases: TGTGCCAGCAGCTCGACAGGGTCGGCGGGCGAGCAGTACTTC. It specifies CASSSTGSAGEQYF.